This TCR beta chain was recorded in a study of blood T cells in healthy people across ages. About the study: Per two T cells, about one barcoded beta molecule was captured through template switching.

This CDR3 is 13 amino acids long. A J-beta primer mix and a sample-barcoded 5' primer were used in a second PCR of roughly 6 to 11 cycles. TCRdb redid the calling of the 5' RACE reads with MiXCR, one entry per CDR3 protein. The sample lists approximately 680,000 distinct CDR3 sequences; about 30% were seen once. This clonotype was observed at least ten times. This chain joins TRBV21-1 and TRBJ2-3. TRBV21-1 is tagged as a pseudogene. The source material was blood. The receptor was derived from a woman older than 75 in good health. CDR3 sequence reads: CASSKSYRDTQYF. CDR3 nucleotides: TGTGCCAGCAGCAAGAGCTACCGGGATACGCAGTATTTT.